The 20 T cell receptor beta chains listed next were all sequenced from one sample in a study of shared clonotypes between healthy human individuals. Measured with immunoSEQ multiplex PCR; TCRdb has only the in-frame clones, and not every one. The table lists over a million clones, 70% to 80% of them singletons, with about 0.52% in the top ten. The sequenced material came from memory CD4+ T cells from PBMCs. As for subset: CD45RA-negative fraction. The receptors shown here come from a young man in good health. Some clones in this sample may be carry-over from other donors' samples.

V and J are TRBV19 and TRBJ2-2, with D perhaps assigned TRBD1 or TRBD2 (6 bases each). V was shortened by 4 bases and J by 9 bases, with 12 bases between the two germline ends. The CDR3 spans 13 residues. CDR1 and CDR2 (germline): LNHDA, SQIVND (reference sequence). CDR3 amino acids: CASSTGATWELFF. The CDR3 coding sequence is TGTGCCAGTAGTACGGGGGCTACCTGGGAGCTGTTTTTT. The entire variable domain, with the rest obtained from reference TRBV19 and TRBJ2-2, is as follows: DGGITQSPKYLFRKEGQNVTLSCEQNLNHDAMYWYRQDPGQGLRLIYYSQIVNDFQKGDIAEGYSVSREKKESFPLTVTSAQKNPTAFYLCASSTGATWELFFGEGSRLTVL.

The chain combines TRBV6-6 with TRBJ2-1, with TRBD2 matching 7 bases. V shed 2 bases and J 8 bases; nucleotides not matched to a gene: 6. Germline V CDR1 and CDR2: MNHNY, SVGAGI (reference sequence). The CDR3 sequence is 14 residues long. CDR3 sequence: CASSYGLGEYEQFF. The CDR3 DNA is TGTGCCAGCAGTTACGGACTAGGGGAGTATGAGCAGTTCTTC.

V gene TRBV4-2 combines with J gene TRBJ1-4, with a tentative D call TRBD1 (5 bases). This CDR3 comprises 16 residues. V lost 0 bases to trimming and J lost 4 bases, with 12 bases between them. Germline V gene lookup returns CDR1 LGHNA and CDR2 YNFKEQ. The CDR3 DNA reads TGTGCCAGCAGCCAAGAACCGGGGGGAGATAATGAAAAACTGTTTTTT. It codes for CASSQEPGGDNEKLFF.

This chain connects TRBV7-9 to TRBJ1-4; the D is unclear. Trimming took 2 bases from V and 3 from J, leaving 4 bases between them. Germline-derived CDR1 and CDR2 are SEHNR and FQNEAQ (reference sequence). The length of the CDR3 is 13 residues. Here the CDR3 DNA reads TGTGCCAGCAGCTTACTGGCTAATGAAAAACTGTTTTTT. Translating it yields CASSLLANEKLFF.

This sequence joins TRBV15 and TRBJ2-1, with D possibly TRBD2 on 5 matching bases. The V end lost 0 bases, the J end lost 7 bases, and 13 bases lay between the germline ends. Germline values: CDR1 LNHNV, CDR2 YYDKDF (reference sequence). The CDR3 runs to 15 residues. The CDR3: CATSREDRDGNEQFF. The CDR3, as DNA: TGTGCCACCAGCAGAGAGGATCGGGATGGGAATGAGCAGTTCTTC.

This clone was detected ten times or more. This chain uses TRBV5-6 with TRBJ2-1; no clear D gene. CDR1 SGHDT and CDR2 YYEEEE come from the germline V gene. The CDR3 extends over 17 amino acids. V lost 10 bases and J 2 bases, leaving 25 bases between the germline ends. The chain's CDR3 is CAPKSRPRRGPYNEQFF. The CDR3 DNA sequence: TGTGCCCCCAAATCAAGGCCCCGCCGCGGTCCCTACAATGAGCAGTTCTTC.

The chain employs TRBV9 and TRBJ1-1; a possible D gene is TRBD1 (5 bases). The germline V gene encodes CDR1 SGDLS and CDR2 YYNGEE. The CDR3 consists of 13 residues. Trimming removed 0 bases at V and 4 bases at J, with 7 bases between. CDR3 nucleotide sequence: TGTGCCAGCAGCGTAGGGGGGAGCACTGAAGCTTTCTTT. As protein: CASSVGGSTEAFF.

The chain links TRBV9 to TRBJ2-1; 10 bases agree with TRBD1. CDR3 size: 16 residues. Trimming removed 4 bases from V and 4 bases from J; junction bases left unmatched: 8. CDR1 SGDLS and CDR2 YYNGEE come from the germline V gene. The CDR3 loop is CASSRMGTGVYNEQFF. CDR3 DNA sequence: TGTGCCAGCAGCCGAATGGGGACAGGGGTGTACAATGAGCAGTTCTTC.

This clone was picked up one time. The chain is built from TRBV14 and TRBJ1-3; 11 positions match TRBD1. The CDR3 loop spans 17 amino acids. The V gene end was trimmed by 4 bases and the J gene end by 0 bases; junction bases not matched to a gene: 5. Germline V CDR1 and CDR2: SGHDN, FVKESK. CDR3 nucleotide sequence: TGTGCCAGCAGCCGCGGGACAGGGGGGAGCTCTGGAAACACCATATATTTT. It codes for CASSRGTGGSSGNTIYF.

About this clone itself: Its ends do not fully match the called genes, so a read error is possible. In the same sample, other DNA sequences code for this CDR3. The rearrangement uses TRBV7-9 and TRBJ1-1, with 7 positions matching TRBD1. Germline CDR1 reads SEHNR; CDR2 reads FQNEAQ (reference sequence). CDR3 length: 15 residues. CDR3 in amino acids: CASSDRQGVETEAFF. The CDR3 DNA reads as TGTGCAAGCAGCGACAGACAGGGTGTCGAGACTGAAGCTTTCTTT.

Turning to this clone: Additional DNA sequences in this sample encode the identical CDR3. The J gene is TRBJ1-4, the V gene TRBV5-1; the match to TRBD1 covers 7 bases. The CDR3 length is 13 residues. The germline CDR1 and CDR2 sequences are SGHRS and YFSETQ. Trimming removed 5 bases from V and 5 bases from J; junction bases left unmatched: 3. In nucleotides, the CDR3 is TGCGCCAGCAGTTTACAGGGGAATGAAAAACTGTTTTTT. Translated: CASSLQGNEKLFF.

J is TRBJ2-4 and V is TRBV11-3; the match to TRBD2 covers 7 bases. J gave up 7 bases and V 5 bases, and 2 bases lay outside the gene matches. Germline CDR1 is SGHNT and CDR2 is YENEEA. The CDR3 spans 12 residues. The CDR3 DNA is TGTGCCAGCAGCGTCGGGGGGAACATTCAGTACTTC. This translates into CASSVGGNIQYF.

The chain is built from TRBV12-5 and TRBJ2-2; the match to TRBD2 covers 9 bases. The CDR3 spans 15 residues. Germline V gene data show CDR1 as LGHNT and CDR2 as FRNRAP. J gave up 1 base and V 6 bases, and 3 bases lay outside the gene matches. CDR3 region: CASGLLAGNTGELFF. The DNA for the CDR3 is TGTGCTAGTGGGCTACTAGCGGGGAACACCGGGGAGCTGTTTTTT.

This chain connects TRBV7-9 to TRBJ1-1; no firm D call. CDR1 SEHNR and CDR2 FQNEAQ come from the germline V gene (reference sequence). This CDR3 comprises 12 residues. The germline V and J ends were trimmed by 3 bases and 5 bases, with 7 bases remaining between them. The CDR3 here is CASSFRPTEAFF. The CDR3 DNA is TGTGCCAGCAGCTTTCGCCCTACTGAAGCTTTCTTT. Full variable domain (rest looked up from reference TRBV7-9 and TRBJ1-1): DTGVSQNPRHKITKRGQNVTFRCDPISEHNRLYWYRQTLGQGPEFLTYFQNEAQLEKSRLLSDRFSAERPKGSFSTLEIQRTEQGDSAMYLCASSFRPTEAFFGQGTRLTVV.

Here the CDR3 DNA reads TGCGCCAGCAGCGTGACTAGCGGGAGGAGAAATGAGCAGTTCTTC. The encoded protein is CASSVTSGRRNEQFF. The chain is built from TRBV5-1 and TRBJ2-1, with 13 bases that match TRBD2. The CDR3 consists of 15 residues. Germline V gene sequence: CDR1 SGHRS, CDR2 YFSETQ. Losses at the gene ends were 4 bases for V and 7 bases for J; bases not matched to a gene: 5.

V and J are TRBV7-9 and TRBJ1-6; D remains ambiguous. CDR1 and CDR2 (germline): SEHNR, FQNEAQ (reference sequence). Trimming took off 0 bases at V and 3 bases at J, with 6 bases between the two ends. The CDR3 length is 15 residues. CDR3 coding DNA: TGTGCCAGCAGCTTAGCAGGGATCTATAATTCACCCCTCCACTTT. This sequence encodes CASSLAGIYNSPLHF.

The chain combines TRBV28 with TRBJ2-7; 12 nucleotides align to TRBD2. The CDR3 loop spans 18 amino acids. The junction had 15 bases not matched to a gene; V was cut back by 5 bases and J by 4 bases. CDR1 is MDHEN and CDR2 is SYDVKM in the germline V gene. The CDR3: CASSPLTRTSGTPYEQYF. CDR3 DNA sequence: TGTGCCAGCAGTCCGCTGACAAGGACTAGCGGGACTCCATACGAGCAGTACTTC.

This chain joins TRBV6-6 and TRBJ1-3; no reliable D call. Trimming took off 2 bases at V and 0 bases at J, with 8 bases between the two ends. This CDR3 has 15 amino acids. Germline lookup yields CDR1 MNHNY and CDR2 SVGAGI (reference sequence). The CDR3 DNA reads TGTGCCAGCAGTTACGCCGCAGTCTCTGGAAACACCATATATTTT. It yields the protein CASSYAAVSGNTIYF.

This clone was picked up a small number of times. Distinct nucleotide sequences in the sample also encode this CDR3. The chain has TRBV5-1 and TRBJ2-2, with no clear D. Trimming took 0 bases from V and 0 from J, leaving 6 bases between them. The germline CDR1 and CDR2 sequences are SGHRS and YFSETQ. CDR3 length: 15 residues. The CDR3 coding sequence is TGCGCCAGCAGCTTGGACGCCACGAACACCGGGGAGCTGTTTTTT. Its translation is CASSLDATNTGELFF. The variable domain in full, completed from reference TRBV5-1 and TRBJ2-2, reads KAGVTQTPRYLIKTRGQQVTLSCSPISGHRSVSWYQQTPGQGLQFLFEYFSETQRNKGNFPGRFSGRQFSNSRSEMNVSTLELGDSALYLCASSLDATNTGELFFGEGSRLTVL.

The chain uses TRBV28 and TRBJ2-4; the match to TRBD2 covers 8 bases. The CDR3 totals 14 residues. The J segment lost 12 bases and the V segment lost 3 bases, leaving 10 bases of the junction unmatched. Germline V CDR1 and CDR2: MDHEN, SYDVKM. This chain's CDR3 is CASSLSSGGGTQYF. The DNA for the CDR3 is TGTGCCAGCAGTTTGAGCTCGGGAGGGGGAACTCAGTACTTC.